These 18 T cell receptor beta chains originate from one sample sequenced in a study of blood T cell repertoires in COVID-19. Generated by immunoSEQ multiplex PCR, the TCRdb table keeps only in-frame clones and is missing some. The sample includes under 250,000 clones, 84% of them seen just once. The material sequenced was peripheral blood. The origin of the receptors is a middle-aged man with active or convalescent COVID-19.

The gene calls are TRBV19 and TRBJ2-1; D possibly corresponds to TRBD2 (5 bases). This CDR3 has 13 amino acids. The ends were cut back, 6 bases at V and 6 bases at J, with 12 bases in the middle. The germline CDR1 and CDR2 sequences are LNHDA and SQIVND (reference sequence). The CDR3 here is CASRAPAGNEQFF. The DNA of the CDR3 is TGTGCCAGTAGGGCCCCCGCGGGCAATGAGCAGTTCTTC.

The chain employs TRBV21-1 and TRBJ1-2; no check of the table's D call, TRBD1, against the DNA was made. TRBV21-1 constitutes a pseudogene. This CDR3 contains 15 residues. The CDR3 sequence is CASSRWDRASYGYTF. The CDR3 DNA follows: TGTGCCAGCAGCAGATGGGACAGGGCCTCCTATGGCTACACCTTC.

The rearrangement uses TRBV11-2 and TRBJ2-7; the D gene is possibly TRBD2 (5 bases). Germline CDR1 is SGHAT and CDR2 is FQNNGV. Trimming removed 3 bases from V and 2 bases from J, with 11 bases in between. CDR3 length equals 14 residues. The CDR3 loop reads CASSLFGGPYEQYF. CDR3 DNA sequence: TGTGCCAGCAGCTTGTTCGGAGGACCCTACGAGCAGTACTTC.

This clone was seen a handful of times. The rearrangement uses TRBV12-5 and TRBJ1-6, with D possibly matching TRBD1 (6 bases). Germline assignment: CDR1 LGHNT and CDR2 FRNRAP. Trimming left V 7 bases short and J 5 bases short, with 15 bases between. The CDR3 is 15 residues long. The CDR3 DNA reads TGTGCTAGTGCCCGCGAGGGGGGGGATAATTCACCCCTCCACTTT. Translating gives CASAREGGDNSPLHF.

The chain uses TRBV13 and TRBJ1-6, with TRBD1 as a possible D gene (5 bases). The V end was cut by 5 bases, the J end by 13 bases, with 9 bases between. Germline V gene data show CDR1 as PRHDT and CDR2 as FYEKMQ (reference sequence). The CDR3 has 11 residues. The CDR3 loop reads CASSTRGPLHF. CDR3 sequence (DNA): TGTGCCAGCAGCACCCGGGGGCCCCTCCACTTT. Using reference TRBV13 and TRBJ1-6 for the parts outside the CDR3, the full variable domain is AAGVIQSPRHLIKEKRETATLKCYPIPRHDTVYWYQQGPGQDPQFLISFYEKMQSDKGSIPDRFSAQQFSDYHSELNMSSLELGDSALYFCASSTRGPLHFGNGTRLTVT.

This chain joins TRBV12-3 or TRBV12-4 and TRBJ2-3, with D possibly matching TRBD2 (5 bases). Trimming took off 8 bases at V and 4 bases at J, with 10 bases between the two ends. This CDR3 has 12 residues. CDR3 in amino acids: CASSRGADTQYF. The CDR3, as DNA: TGTGCCAGCTCCCGGGGTGCAGATACGCAGTATTTT.

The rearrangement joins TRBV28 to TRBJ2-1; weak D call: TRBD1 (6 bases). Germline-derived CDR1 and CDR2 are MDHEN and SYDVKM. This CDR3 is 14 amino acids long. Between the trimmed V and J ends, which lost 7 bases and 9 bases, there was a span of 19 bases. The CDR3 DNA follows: TGTGCCAGCATATCCAGGGGAGTGTTCAGTGAGCAGTTCTTC. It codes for CASISRGVFSEQFF.

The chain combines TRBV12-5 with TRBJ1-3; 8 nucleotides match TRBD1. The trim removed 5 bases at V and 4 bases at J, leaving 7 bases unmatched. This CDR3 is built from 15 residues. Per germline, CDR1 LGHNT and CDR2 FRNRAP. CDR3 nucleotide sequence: TGTGCTAGTGGTCCGACAGGGGAACCGGGAAACACCATATATTTT. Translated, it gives CASGPTGEPGNTIYF.

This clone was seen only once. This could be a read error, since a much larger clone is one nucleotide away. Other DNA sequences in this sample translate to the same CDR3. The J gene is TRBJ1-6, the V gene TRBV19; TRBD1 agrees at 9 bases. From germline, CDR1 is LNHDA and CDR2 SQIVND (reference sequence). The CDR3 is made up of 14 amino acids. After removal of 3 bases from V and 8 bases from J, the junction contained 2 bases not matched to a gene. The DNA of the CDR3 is TGTGCCAGTAGTATTAGGACAGGGGATTCACCCCTCCACTTT. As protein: CASSIRTGDSPLHF.

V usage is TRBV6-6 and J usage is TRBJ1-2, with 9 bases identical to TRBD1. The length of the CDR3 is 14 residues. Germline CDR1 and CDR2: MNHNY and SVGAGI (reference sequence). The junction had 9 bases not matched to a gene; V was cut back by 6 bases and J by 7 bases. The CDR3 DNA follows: TGTGCCAGCAGGATACAGGGGGCGCGGGGTGGCTACACCTTC. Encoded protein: CASRIQGARGGYTF.

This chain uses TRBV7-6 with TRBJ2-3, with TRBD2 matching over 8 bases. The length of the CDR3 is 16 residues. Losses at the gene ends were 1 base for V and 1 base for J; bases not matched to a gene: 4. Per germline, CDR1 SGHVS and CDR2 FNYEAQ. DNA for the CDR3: TGTGCCAGCAGCTTAGGTGCAGCGGGGGGCACAGATACGCAGTATTTT. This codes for CASSLGAAGGTDTQYF.

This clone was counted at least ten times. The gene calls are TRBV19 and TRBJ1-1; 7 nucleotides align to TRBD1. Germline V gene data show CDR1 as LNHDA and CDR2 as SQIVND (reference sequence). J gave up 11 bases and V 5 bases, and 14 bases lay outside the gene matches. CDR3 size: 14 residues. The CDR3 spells CASSVTGTASKAFF. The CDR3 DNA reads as TGTGCCAGTAGTGTGACGGGGACAGCATCGAAGGCTTTCTTT.

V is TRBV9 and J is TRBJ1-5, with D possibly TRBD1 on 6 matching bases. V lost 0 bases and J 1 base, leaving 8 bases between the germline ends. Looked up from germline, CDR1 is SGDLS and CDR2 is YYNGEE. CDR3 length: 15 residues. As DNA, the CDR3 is TGTGCCAGCAGCGTAGGAGGACAGAGCAATCAGCCCCAGCATTTT. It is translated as CASSVGGQSNQPQHF.

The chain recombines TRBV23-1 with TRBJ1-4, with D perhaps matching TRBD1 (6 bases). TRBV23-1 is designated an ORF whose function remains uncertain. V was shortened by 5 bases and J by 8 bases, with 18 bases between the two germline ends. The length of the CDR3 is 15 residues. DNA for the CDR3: TGCGCCAGCAGTTTACGACAGGCCCCCGGGGAAAAACTGTTTTTT. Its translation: CASSLRQAPGEKLFF.

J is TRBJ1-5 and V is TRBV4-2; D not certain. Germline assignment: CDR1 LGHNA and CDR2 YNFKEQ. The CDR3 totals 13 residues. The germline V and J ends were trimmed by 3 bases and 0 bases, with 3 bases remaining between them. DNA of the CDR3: TGTGCCAGCAGCCAGTATAGCAATCAGCCCCAGCATTTT. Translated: CASSQYSNQPQHF.

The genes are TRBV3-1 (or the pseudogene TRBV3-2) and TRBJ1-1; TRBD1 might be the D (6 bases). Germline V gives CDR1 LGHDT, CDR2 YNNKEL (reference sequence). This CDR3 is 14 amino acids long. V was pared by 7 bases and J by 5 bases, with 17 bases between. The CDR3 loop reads CASTLGHRGTEAFF. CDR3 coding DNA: TGTGCCAGCACCCTGGGACACCGGGGAACTGAAGCTTTCTTT.

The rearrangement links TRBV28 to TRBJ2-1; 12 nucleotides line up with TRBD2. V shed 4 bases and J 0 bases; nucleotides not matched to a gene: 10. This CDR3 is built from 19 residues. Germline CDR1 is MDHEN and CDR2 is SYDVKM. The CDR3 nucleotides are TGTGCCAGCAGTTCCCAAGGACTAGCGGGGAAGAGCTCCTACAATGAGCAGTTCTTC. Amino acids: CASSSQGLAGKSSYNEQFF.

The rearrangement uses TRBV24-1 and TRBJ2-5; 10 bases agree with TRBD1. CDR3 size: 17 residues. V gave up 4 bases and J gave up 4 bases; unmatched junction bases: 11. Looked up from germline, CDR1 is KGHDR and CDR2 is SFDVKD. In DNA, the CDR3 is TGTGCCACCAGTGAGGGCCGGGACAGGGGTCTAGGAGAGACCCAGTACTTC. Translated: CATSEGRDRGLGETQYF.